The T cell receptor beta chain described here comes from a study of metastatic and nonmetastatic thyroid tumors. Whole-study context: Thyroid patients, malignant and benign, had repertoires compared across blood and tumor or nodule tissue. General observations from the study: Significantly higher TCR beta diversity was reportedly seen in malignant thyroid tumors than benign nodules, in blood and tumor.

Thyroid surgery was performed in patients who had received no treatment beforehand. Per the study methods: Clinicopathological groups differed in CDR3, with these differences serving to build a distant-metastasis classifier for papillary thyroid cancer. TCRdb re-processed the PCR reads through MiXCR. The V and J calls were determined by TCRdb, not by the authors. The table lists approximately 19,000 clones, less than 40% of them singletons. With V trimmed by 8 bases and J by 7 bases, 18 bases remained unmatched. This CDR3 comprises 16 residues. The germline V gene has CDR1 MDHEN and CDR2 SYDVKM. In its sample, this clone ranks as medium-sized. The antigen is unknown.

Sequences were obtained from tumor tissue. The TCR originated in a male donor with papillary thyroid cancer or a benign thyroid nodule (not recorded which). Some clones in this sample may be carry-over from other donors' samples. This chain joins TRBV28 and TRBJ1-2, with 8 bases aligning to TRBD1. CDR3: CASGILRDRLTGGYTF. CDR3 DNA: TGTGCCAGCGGGATTCTTAGGGACAGGCTAACTGGTGGCTACACCTTC.